This T cell receptor (beta chain) was obtained from a study of PD-1 blockade in mismatch repair-deficient tumors. Study in general: All were previously treated, progressing patients with about twelve mismatch repair-deficient cancer types. Points from the study as a whole: Rapid post-treatment expansion, then contraction, generally preceding radiologic response, marked tumor-resident clones.

Details on this clone: What it binds is unknown.

TCRdb's copy holds only in-frame clones and misses some; the assay was immunoSEQ multiplex PCR. This repertoire shows around 37,000 clones, approximately 83% found once; its top ten account for under 1.2%. With 5 bases clipped from V and 5 bases from J, the junction kept 3 bases outside the gene matches. Germline assignment: CDR1 SGHAT and CDR2 FQNNGV. This CDR3 contains 13 residues. The receptor was derived from an adult with mismatch repair-deficient cancer. Sequences were derived from PBMCs, sampled approximately 41 weeks after starting pembrolizumab. V gene TRBV11-2 combines with J gene TRBJ2-7; 10 bases agree with TRBD1. The CDR3 DNA reads as TGTGCCAGCAGCCCGGGACAGGGGAACGAGCAGTACTTC. The encoded protein is CASSPGQGNEQYF.